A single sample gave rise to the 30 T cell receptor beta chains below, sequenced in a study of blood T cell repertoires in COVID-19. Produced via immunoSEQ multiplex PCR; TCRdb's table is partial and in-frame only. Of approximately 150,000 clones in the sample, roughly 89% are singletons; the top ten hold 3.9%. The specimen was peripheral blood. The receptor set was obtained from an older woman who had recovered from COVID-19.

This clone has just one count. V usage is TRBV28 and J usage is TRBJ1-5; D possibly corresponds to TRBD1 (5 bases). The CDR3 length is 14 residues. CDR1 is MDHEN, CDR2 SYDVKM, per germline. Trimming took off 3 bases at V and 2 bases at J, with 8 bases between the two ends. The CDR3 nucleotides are TGTGCCAGCAGTTTCGGCAGGGGCAATCAGCCCCAGCATTTT. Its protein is CASSFGRGNQPQHF.

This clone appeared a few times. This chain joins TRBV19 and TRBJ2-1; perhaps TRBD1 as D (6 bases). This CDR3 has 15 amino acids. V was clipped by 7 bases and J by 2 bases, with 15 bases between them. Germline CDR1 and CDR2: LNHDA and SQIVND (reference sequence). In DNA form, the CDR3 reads TGTGCCAGTACCTCCGGGACATCCACCTACAATGAGCAGTTCTTC. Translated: CASTSGTSTYNEQFF.

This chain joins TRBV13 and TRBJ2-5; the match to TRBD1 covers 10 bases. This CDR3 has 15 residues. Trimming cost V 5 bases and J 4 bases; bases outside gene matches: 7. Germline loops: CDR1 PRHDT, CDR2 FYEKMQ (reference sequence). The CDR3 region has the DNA TGTGCCAGCAGCCCCGACAGGGGGCAACGAGAGACCCAGTACTTC. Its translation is CASSPDRGQRETQYF.

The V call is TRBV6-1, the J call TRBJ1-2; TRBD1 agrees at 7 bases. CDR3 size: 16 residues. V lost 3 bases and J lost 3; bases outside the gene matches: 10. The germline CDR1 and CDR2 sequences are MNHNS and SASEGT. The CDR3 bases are TGTGCCAGCAGTGACTTCGCCAGGGGGAAGGACTATGGCTACACCTTC. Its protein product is CASSDFARGKDYGYTF.

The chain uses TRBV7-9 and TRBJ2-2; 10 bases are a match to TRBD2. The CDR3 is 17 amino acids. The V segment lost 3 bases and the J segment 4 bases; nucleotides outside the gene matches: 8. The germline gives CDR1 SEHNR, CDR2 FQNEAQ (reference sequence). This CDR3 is CASSFASGGLPTGELFF. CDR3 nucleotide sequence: TGTGCCAGCAGCTTTGCTAGCGGGGGCCTTCCCACCGGGGAGCTGTTTTTT.

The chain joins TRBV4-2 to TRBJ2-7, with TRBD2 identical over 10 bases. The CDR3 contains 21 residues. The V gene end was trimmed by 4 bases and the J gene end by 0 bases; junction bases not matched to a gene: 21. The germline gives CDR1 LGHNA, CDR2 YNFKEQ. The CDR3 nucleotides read TGTGCCAGCAGCCCTTTGACGCAACTAGCGGGGTCTACCCTCTTCTCCTACGAGCAGTACTTC. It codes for CASSPLTQLAGSTLFSYEQYF.

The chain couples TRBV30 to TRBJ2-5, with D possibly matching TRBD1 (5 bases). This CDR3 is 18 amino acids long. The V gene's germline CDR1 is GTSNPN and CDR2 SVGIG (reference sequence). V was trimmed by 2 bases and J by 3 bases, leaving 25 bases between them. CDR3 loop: CAWSKDRQGGMWEETQYF. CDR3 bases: TGTGCCTGGAGTAAAGACCGGCAGGGTGGAATGTGGGAAGAGACCCAGTACTTC.

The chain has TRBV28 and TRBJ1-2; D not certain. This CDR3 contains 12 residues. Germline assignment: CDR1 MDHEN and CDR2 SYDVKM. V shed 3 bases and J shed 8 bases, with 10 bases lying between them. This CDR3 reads CASSFGGIGYTF. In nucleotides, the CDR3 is TGTGCCAGCAGTTTTGGAGGCATAGGCTACACCTTC.

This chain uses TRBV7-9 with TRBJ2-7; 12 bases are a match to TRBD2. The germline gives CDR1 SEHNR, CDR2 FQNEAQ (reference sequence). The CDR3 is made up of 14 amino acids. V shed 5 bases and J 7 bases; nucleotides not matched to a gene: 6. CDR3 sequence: CASSQTSGGLEQYF. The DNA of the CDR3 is TGTGCCAGCAGCCAGACTAGCGGGGGTCTGGAGCAGTACTTC.

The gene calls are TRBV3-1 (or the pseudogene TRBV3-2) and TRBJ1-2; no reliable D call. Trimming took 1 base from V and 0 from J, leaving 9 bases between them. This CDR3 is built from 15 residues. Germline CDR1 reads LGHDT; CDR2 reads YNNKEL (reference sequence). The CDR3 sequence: CASSQAAGANYGYTF. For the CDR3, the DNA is TGTGCCAGCAGCCAAGCGGCCGGAGCTAACTATGGCTACACCTTC.

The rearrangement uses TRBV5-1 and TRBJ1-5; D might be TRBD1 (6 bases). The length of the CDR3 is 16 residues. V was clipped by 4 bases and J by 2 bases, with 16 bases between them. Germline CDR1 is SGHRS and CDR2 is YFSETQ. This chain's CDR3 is CASSLGHYGGNQPQHF. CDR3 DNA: TGCGCCAGCAGCCTGGGACACTACGGGGGCAATCAGCCCCAGCATTTT.

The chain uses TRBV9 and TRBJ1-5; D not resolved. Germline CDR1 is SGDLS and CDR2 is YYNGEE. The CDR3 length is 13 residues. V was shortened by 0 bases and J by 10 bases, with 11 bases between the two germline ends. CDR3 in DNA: TGTGCCAGCAGCGTAGAGGAGGGTAGACCCCAGCATTTT. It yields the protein CASSVEEGRPQHF.

In nucleotides, the CDR3 is TGTGCCAGCAGTTCCCAGGGGGCGGTTTATACTGAAGCTTTCTTT. It specifies CASSSQGAVYTEAFF. The rearrangement joins TRBV6-5 to TRBJ1-1; 8 bases are a match to TRBD1. The ends lost 4 bases at V and 5 bases at J; junction bases unmatched: 9. CDR3 size: 15 residues. Looked up from germline, CDR1 is MNHEY and CDR2 is SVGAGI.

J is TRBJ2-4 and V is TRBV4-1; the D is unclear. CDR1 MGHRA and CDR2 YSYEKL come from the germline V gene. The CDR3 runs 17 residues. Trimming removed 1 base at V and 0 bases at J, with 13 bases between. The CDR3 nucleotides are TGCGCCAGCAGCCAAGTGAGAGATGCGCTAGCCAAAAACATTCAGTACTTC. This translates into CASSQVRDALAKNIQYF.

The CDR3 region is CASSLQQGSEKLFF. CDR3 DNA sequence: TGTGCCAGCAGCTTACAGCAGGGCAGTGAAAAACTGTTTTTT. The chain combines TRBV7-9 with TRBJ1-4; possibly TRBD1 for D (5 bases). Germline lookup yields CDR1 SEHNR and CDR2 FQNEAQ (reference sequence). V lost 2 bases, J lost 7 bases, and 11 bases lay in between. The CDR3 sequence is 14 residues long.

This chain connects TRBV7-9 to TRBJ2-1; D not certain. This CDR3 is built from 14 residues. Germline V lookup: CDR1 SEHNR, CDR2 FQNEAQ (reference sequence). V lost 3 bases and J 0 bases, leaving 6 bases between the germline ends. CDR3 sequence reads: CASSLSGSYNEQFF. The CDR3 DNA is TGTGCCAGCAGCTTGAGTGGCTCCTACAATGAGCAGTTCTTC.

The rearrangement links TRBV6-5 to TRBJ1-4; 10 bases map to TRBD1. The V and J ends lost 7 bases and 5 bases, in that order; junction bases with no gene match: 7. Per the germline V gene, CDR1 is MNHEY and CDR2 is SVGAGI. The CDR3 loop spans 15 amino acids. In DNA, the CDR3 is TGTGCCAGCACCGGACGGACAGGGGGGAATGAAAAACTGTTTTTT. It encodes CASTGRTGGNEKLFF.

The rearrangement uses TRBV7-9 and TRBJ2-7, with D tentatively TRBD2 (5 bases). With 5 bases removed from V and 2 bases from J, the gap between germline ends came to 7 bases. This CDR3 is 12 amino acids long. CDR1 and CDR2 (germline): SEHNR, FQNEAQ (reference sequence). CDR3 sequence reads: CASSLGTYEQYF. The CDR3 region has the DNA TGTGCCAGCAGCCTCGGGACCTACGAGCAGTACTTC.

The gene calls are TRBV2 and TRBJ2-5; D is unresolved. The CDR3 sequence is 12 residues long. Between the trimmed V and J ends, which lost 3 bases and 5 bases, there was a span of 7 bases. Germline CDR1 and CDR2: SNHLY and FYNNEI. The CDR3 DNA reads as TGTGCCAGCAGTGAGTGGCGGGAGACCCAGTACTTC. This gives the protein CASSEWRETQYF.

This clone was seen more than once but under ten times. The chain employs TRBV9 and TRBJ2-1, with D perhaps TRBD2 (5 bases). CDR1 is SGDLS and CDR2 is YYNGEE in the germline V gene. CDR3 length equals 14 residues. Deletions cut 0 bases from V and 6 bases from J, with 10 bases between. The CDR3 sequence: CASSVVAYGNEQFF. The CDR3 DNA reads TGTGCCAGCAGCGTAGTAGCGTATGGCAATGAGCAGTTCTTC.

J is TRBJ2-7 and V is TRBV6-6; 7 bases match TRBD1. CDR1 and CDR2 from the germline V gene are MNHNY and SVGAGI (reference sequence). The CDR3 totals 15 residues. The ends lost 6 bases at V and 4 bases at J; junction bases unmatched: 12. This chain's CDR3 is CASRANLGQIYEQYF. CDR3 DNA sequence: TGTGCCAGCAGGGCAAACCTGGGACAGATATACGAGCAGTACTTC.

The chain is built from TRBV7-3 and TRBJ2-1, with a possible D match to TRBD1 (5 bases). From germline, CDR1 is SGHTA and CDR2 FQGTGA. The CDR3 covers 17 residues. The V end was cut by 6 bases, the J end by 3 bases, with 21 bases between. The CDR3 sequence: CASSQEAGPFSYNEQFF. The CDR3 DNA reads TGTGCCAGCAGTCAAGAGGCAGGGCCGTTTAGCTACAATGAGCAGTTCTTC.

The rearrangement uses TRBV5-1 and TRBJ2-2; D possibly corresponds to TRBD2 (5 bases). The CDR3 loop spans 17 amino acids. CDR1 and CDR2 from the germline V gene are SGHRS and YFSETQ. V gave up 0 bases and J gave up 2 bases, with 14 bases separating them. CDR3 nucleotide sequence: TGCGCCAGCAGCTTGGAATTAGGACTCCGAAACACCGGGGAGCTGTTTTTT. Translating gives CASSLELGLRNTGELFF.

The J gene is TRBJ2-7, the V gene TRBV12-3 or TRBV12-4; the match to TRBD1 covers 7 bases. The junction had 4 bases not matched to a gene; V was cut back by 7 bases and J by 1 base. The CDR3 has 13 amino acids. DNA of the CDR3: TGTGCCAGCAAGAGGACAGGATCCTACGAGCAGTACTTC. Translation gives CASKRTGSYEQYF.

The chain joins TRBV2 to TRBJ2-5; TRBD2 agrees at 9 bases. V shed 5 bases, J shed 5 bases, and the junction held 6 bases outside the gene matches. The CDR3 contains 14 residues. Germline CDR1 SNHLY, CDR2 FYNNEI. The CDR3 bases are TGTGCCAGCAGTCCCCGCGGGGGGGCGGAGACCCAGTACTTC. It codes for CASSPRGGAETQYF.

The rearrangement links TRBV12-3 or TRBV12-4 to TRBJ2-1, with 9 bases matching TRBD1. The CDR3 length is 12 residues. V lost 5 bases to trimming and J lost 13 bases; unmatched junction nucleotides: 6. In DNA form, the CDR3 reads TGTGCCAGCAGTCGACAGGGGGAAAGTCAGTTCTTC. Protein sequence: CASSRQGESQFF.

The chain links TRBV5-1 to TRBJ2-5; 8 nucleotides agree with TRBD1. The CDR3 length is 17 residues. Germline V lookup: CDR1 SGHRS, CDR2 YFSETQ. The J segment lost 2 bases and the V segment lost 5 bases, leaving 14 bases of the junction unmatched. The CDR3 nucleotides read TGCGCCAGCAGGCCCTATAGCGACAGGGGCCTTCAAGAGACCCAGTACTTC. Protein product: CASRPYSDRGLQETQYF.

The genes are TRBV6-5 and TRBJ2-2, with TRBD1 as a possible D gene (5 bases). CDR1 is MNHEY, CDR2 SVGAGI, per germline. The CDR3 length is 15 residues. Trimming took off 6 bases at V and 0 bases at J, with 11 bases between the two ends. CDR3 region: CASRPRGTNTGELFF. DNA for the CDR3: TGTGCCAGCAGACCAAGGGGTACGAACACCGGGGAGCTGTTTTTT.

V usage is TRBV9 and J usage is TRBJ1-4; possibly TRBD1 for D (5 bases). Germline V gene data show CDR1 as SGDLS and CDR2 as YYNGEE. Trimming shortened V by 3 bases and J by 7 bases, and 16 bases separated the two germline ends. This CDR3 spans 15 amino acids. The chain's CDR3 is CASSGQGGAGEKLFF. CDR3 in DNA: TGTGCCAGCAGCGGCCAGGGAGGGGCGGGTGAAAAACTGTTTTTT.

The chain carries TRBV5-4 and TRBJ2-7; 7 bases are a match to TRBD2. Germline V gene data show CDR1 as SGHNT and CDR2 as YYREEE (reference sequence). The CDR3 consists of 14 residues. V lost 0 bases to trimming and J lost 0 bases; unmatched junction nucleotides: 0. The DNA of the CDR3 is TGTGCCAGCAGCTTGGGCGGGAGCTCCTACGAGCAGTACTTC. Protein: CASSLGGSSYEQYF.